The rows below give T cell receptor beta chains drawn from one sample of a study of pediatric ulcerative colitis. Libraries were prepared by immunoSEQ multiplex PCR; TCRdb keeps only in-frame clonotypes and omits some of them. The sample yields tens of thousands of clones, less than 90% seen once. Sequenced sample: blood. The receptors here all came from a boy aged 10-17 years with severe ulcerative colitis. The conserved cysteine and the conserved F or W are not part of the CDR3 here. Fields, in order: V gene, CDR3 protein.

v_gene: TRBV15
CDR3aa: ATSRGGLETQY

v_gene: TRBV5-5
CDR3aa: ASSPSLVRGRETQY

v_gene: TRBV2
CDR3aa: ASSDGTGMWDEKLF

v_gene: TRBV25-1
CDR3aa: ASSETGTSYGYT

v_gene: TRBV7-9
CDR3aa: ASSPGLGEAF

v_gene: TRBV19
CDR3aa: ASSPQGGNQPQH

v_gene: TRBV6-1
CDR3aa: ASRVGQSLAYEQY

v_gene: TRBV25-1
CDR3aa: ASSGSGRTHEQY

v_gene: TRBV7-3
CDR3aa: ASSLERLAGTGELF

v_gene: TRBV14
CDR3aa: ASSQQGRDYNEQF

v_gene: TRBV27
CDR3aa: ASSPRSSEQY

v_gene: TRBV11-2
CDR3aa: ASSSYYGGGAYEQY

v_gene: TRBV5-1
CDR3aa: ASGVSHVGTDTQY

v_gene: TRBV30
CDR3aa: AWSGDAFQETQY

v_gene: TRBV5-8
CDR3aa: ASSGVWGGYT

v_gene: TRBV7-9
CDR3aa: ASSGQPSYNEQF

v_gene: TRBV30
CDR3aa: AWGTGVLREQY

v_gene: TRBV29-1
CDR3aa: SVKTGTSNFYEQY

v_gene: TRBV19
CDR3aa: ASSMTPAGEANVLT

v_gene: TRBV5-6
CDR3aa: ASSQQGGTGELF

v_gene: TRBV14
CDR3aa: ASSQDGGLSQF

v_gene: TRBV6-5
CDR3aa: ASSYPAGGAGNEQY

v_gene: TRBV2
CDR3aa: ASSERDRGLGIDGYT

v_gene: TRBV4-3
CDR3aa: ASSQDLGGYEQF

v_gene: TRBV19
CDR3aa: ASSSKGPYNEQF